This T cell receptor (beta chain) emerged from a study of T cell responses to AZD1222 COVID-19 vaccine. Study-wide context: Some second doses came at about 4 weeks and others at about 12 weeks; these were pooled.

The CDR3 has 13 residues. V lost 0 bases to trimming and J lost 1 base, with 4 bases between them. Germline V gives CDR1 SGHRS, CDR2 YFSETQ. Study results and caveats: White British ancestry dominated among donors, who included more females, and clonal diversity was possibly underestimated. Repertoire sampling occurred only after the peak T cell response. Vaccination with two AZD1222 doses was followed by a rise in Spike-specific TCR breadth and depth.

Sequencing used immunoSEQ multiplex PCR; TCRdb keeps in-frame clones, though not all of them. This sample carries some 90,000 clones, 80% to 90% of them seen once, and the ten largest clones take approximately 8%. Concerning this clone itself: Its antigen is unknown.

This TCR was sampled from an adult in good health. The V and J genes are TRBV5-1 and TRBJ1-1; D is ambiguous. The source was peripheral blood, collected on day 0 of AZD1222 vaccination. CDR3: CASSLAKNTEAFF. CDR3 bases: TGCGCCAGCAGCTTGGCGAAGAACACTGAAGCTTTCTTT.